These 9 T cell receptor beta chains originate from one sample sequenced in a study of T cell repertoires in cytomegalovirus infection. Their antigen targets remain unknown. In TCRdb, the reads were re-called with MiXCR into one record per CDR3 protein. The repertoire holds some 920,000 distinct CDR3 sequences, with roughly 30% as singletons. The sequenced sample was cultured CD8+ T cells from PBMCs, obtained from culture after CMV antigen stimulation. The source is a human donor in good health (CMV status not recorded). Some clones in this sample may be carry-over from other donors' samples.

This clonotype turned up a few times. This chain uses TRBV5-8 with TRBJ1-1, with TRBD1 identical over 9 bases. After removal of 6 bases from V and 5 bases from J, the junction contained 17 bases not matched to a gene. Per germline, CDR1 SGHTS and CDR2 YDEGEE. The CDR3 totals 17 residues. The CDR3 loop reads CASTQGQGVLGVTEAFF. CDR3 DNA: TGTGCCAGCACCCAGGGACAGGGCGTATTAGGAGTAACTGAAGCTTTCTTT.

The V call is TRBV27, the J call TRBJ1-5, with D tentatively TRBD1 (6 bases). The CDR3 extends over 13 amino acids. Trimming left V 4 bases short and J 7 bases short, with 11 bases between. Germline CDR1 is MNHEY and CDR2 is SMNVEV (reference sequence). CDR3 nucleotide sequence: TGTGCCAGCAGTTGGGGCAGGGGACAGCCCCAGCATTTT. Encoded protein: CASSWGRGQPQHF.

The chain has TRBV6-1 and TRBJ2-7, with 7 positions matching TRBD1. This CDR3 contains 17 residues. J was trimmed by 0 bases and V by 1 base; bases with no gene match: 9. Germline CDR1 and CDR2: MNHNS and SASEGT. The CDR3 here is CASSEGVGTAHSYEQYF. CDR3 DNA sequence: TGTGCCAGCAGTGAAGGTGTGGGGACAGCTCACTCCTACGAGCAGTACTTC.

J is TRBJ2-3 and V is TRBV5-5; 10 bases align to TRBD2. Germline V gene lookup returns CDR1 SGHKS and CDR2 YYEKEE (reference sequence). The CDR3 totals 17 residues. With 3 bases clipped from V and 5 bases from J, the junction kept 12 bases outside the gene matches. CDR3 DNA sequence: TGTGCCAGCAGCTACTCTTTTGAGCGGGGGGGCGGAGATACGCAGTATTTT. Amino acid sequence: CASSYSFERGGGDTQYF.

The V gene is TRBV6-5, the J gene TRBJ1-1, with D perhaps matching TRBD1 (5 bases). CDR1 is MNHEY, CDR2 SVGAGI, per germline. The CDR3 is made up of 14 amino acids. With 3 bases removed from V and 2 bases from J, the gap between germline ends came to 10 bases. The CDR3 spells CASSYHTGNTEAFF. CDR3 sequence (DNA): TGTGCCAGCAGTTATCACACAGGAAACACTGAAGCTTTCTTT.

The chain combines TRBV7-6 with TRBJ2-1; D may be TRBD2 (6 bases). V was pared by 4 bases and J by 4 bases, with 14 bases between. Germline loops: CDR1 SGHVS, CDR2 FNYEAQ. The CDR3 length is 15 residues. The CDR3 DNA reads TGTGCCAGCAGCTACACTAGCTGGGAATACAATGAGCAGTTCTTC. This translates into CASSYTSWEYNEQFF.

This clonotype was seen a handful of times. This chain links TRBV7-8 with TRBJ1-5; D is undetermined. Trimming pared 5 bases from V and 2 bases from J, leaving 13 bases between. CDR1 and CDR2 (germline): SGHVS, FQNEAQ. The CDR3 totals 15 residues. CDR3 residues: CASSPYPGGNQPQHF. In nucleotides, the CDR3 is TGTGCCAGCAGCCCTTACCCGGGAGGCAATCAGCCCCAGCATTTT. The entire variable domain, with the rest obtained from reference TRBV7-8 and TRBJ1-5, is as follows: GAGVSQSPRYKVAKRGQDVALRCDPISGHVSLFWYQQALGQGPEFLTYFQNEAQLDKSGLPSDRFFAERPEGSVSTLKIQRTQQEDSAVYLCASSPYPGGNQPQHFGDGTRLSIL.

The gene calls are TRBV7-9 and TRBJ1-1, with TRBD1 as a possible D gene (5 bases). This CDR3 spans 15 amino acids. Trimming took 5 bases from V and 3 from J, leaving 16 bases between them. Per the germline V gene, CDR1 is SEHNR and CDR2 is FQNEAQ (reference sequence). CDR3: CASSTTQGADTEAFF. CDR3 DNA: TGTGCCAGCAGCACCACCCAGGGAGCGGACACTGAAGCTTTCTTT. The whole variable domain, remainder taken from reference TRBV7-9 and TRBJ1-1, is DTGVSQNPRHKITKRGQNVTFRCDPISEHNRLYWYRQTLGQGPEFLTYFQNEAQLEKSRLLSDRFSAERPKGSFSTLEIQRTEQGDSAMYLCASSTTQGADTEAFFGQGTRLTVV.

This clonotype has just a few counts. CDR3 nucleotide sequence: TGTGCCAGCAGTCCCTGGTCCTACGAGCAGTACTTC. Amino acid sequence: CASSPWSYEQYF. This chain uses TRBV12-3 or TRBV12-4 with TRBJ2-7; D is uncertain. V was trimmed by 5 bases and J by 1 base, leaving 6 bases between them. This CDR3 spans 12 amino acids.